The sequence of this T cell receptor (beta chain) was determined in a study of sequential checkpoint blockade in melanoma (dated by TCRdb to the late 2010s). With respect to the entire study: Patients were assigned by 1:1 randomization to either first-line nivolumab followed by ipilimumab (arm A) or ipilimumab followed by nivolumab (arm B). Maintenance nivolumab came after each of the two trial sequences. Study-wide findings and limitations: The model for predicting response that combines TCR metrics with mutation burden needs to be validated in larger, independent patient cohorts.

Reading the label with the study, this specimen's treatment or condition is: randomized to nivolumab then ipilimumab (arm A) or the reverse (arm B). Prior DNA-damaging chemotherapy had not been received by any trial patient. Thawed PBMCs were sorted on a FACS Aria II flow cytometer to isolate live CD3+CD8+ cells negative for CD19 and CD56. CheckMate 064, a randomized, open-label phase II trial of sequential checkpoint blockade, was the source of the samples, all of which came from patients with melanoma. Peripheral blood mononuclear cells were obtained through leukapheresis, purified using Ficoll-Paque, and frozen in human serum containing approximately 9.5% DMSO. Purity of sorted blood CD3+CD8+ cells was verified at >95% immediately after sorting, followed by DNA extraction. The germline V gene encodes CDR1 MNHEY and CDR2 SMNVEV (reference sequence). Trimmed from V: 0 bases; trimmed from J: 4 bases; junction bases lacking a gene match: 6. Inclusive of the bounding cysteine and phenylalanine, the CDR3 is 16 residues long. Only the CDR3 DNA stays, 48 bases, in frame from base 1.

TCRbeta CDR3 regions were immunosequenced from genomic DNA with the immunoSEQ Assay. Before high-throughput sequencing, the genomic DNA was amplified using bias-controlled multiplex PCR. The study's processing was this. To quantify the absolute abundance of each unique TCRbeta CDR3 region, the sequences were collapsed and filtered. Clonality, defined as 1 minus Pielou's evenness, was calculated using only productive rearrangements. Clones with significantly greater frequencies in on-treatment versus baseline samples were identified using a previously published method. In its TCRdb copy, this immuneACCESS table keeps in-frame sequences only and misses some clones. Where compared with another copy, unresolved V genes explain less than half of these, and the others have no known cause. V and J calls and clone size follow that table, whereas D and trimming were derived from the DNA. For this sample the table gives over 15,000 clones, of which under 75% were detected only once. In total, the top ten clones hold around 18% of the sample.

About this clone: What this receptor recognizes is not known. Base qualities are not provided; no much larger clone lies one nucleotide away.

The sequence is built from TRBV27 and TRBJ2-1; 7 bases in the junction line up with TRBD1. The sample in question was CD8+ T cells sorted from blood (inferred from file names), obtained from a patient given nivolumab and ipilimumab in sequence. This clonotype was obtained from a human donor with melanoma. The CDR3 amino acid sequence is: CASSLSRDSLYNEQFF. The DNA sequence is given as TGTGCCAGCAGTTTATCTCGGGACAGCTTATACAATGAGCAGTTCTTC.